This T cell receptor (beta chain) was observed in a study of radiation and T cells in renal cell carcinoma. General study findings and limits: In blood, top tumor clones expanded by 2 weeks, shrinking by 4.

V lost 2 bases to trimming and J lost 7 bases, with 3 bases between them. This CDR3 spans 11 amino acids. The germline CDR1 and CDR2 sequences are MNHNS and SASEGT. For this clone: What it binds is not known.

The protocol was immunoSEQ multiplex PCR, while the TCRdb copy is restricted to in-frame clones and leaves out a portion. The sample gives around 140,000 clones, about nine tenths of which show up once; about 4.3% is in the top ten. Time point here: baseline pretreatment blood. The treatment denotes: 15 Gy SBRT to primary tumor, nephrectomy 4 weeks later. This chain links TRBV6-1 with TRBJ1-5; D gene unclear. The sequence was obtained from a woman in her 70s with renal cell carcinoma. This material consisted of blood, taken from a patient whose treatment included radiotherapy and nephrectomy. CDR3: CASSEPQPQHF. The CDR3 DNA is TGTGCCAGCAGTGAACCACAGCCCCAGCATTTT.